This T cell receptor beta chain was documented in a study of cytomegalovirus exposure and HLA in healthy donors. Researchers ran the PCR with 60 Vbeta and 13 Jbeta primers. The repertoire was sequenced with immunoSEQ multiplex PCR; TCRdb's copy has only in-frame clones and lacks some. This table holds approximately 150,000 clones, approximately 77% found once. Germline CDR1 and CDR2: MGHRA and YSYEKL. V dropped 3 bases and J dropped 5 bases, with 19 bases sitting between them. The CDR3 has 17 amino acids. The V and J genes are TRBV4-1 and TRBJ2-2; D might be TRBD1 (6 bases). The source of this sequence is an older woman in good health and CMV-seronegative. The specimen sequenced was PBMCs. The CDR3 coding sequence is TGCGCCAGCAGCCAGAGGGGGTTGGCGGGCGGTACCGGGGAGCTGTTTTTT. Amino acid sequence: CASSQRGLAGGTGELFF.